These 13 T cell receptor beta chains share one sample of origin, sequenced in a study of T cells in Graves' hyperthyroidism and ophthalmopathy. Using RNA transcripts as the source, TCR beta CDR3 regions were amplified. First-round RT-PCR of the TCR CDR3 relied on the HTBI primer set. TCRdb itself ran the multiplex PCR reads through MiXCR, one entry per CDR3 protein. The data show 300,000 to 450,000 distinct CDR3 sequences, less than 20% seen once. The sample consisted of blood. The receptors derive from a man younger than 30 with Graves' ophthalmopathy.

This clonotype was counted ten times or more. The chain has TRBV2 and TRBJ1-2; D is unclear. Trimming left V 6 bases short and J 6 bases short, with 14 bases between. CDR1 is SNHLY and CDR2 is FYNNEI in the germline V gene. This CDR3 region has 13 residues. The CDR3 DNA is TGTGCCAGCAGGCCAGGACTCTGGGATGGCTACACCTTC. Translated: CASRPGLWDGYTF.

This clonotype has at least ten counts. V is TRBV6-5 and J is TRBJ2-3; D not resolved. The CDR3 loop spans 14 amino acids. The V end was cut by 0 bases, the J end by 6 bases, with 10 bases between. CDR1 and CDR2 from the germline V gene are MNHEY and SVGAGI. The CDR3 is CASSYSTGEDTQYF. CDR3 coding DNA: TGTGCCAGCAGTTACTCGACGGGCGAGGATACGCAGTATTTT.

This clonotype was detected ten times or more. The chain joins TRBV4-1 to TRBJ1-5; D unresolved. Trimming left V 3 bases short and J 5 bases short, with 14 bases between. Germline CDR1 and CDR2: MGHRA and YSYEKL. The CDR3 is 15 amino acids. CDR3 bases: TGCGCCAGCAGCCATTCCACCCGCGTCGATCAGCCCCAGCATTTT. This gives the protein CASSHSTRVDQPQHF.

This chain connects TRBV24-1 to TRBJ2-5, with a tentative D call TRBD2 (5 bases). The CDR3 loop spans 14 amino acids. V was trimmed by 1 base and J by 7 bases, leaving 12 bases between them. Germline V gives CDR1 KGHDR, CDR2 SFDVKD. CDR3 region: CATSDFGVSGTQYF. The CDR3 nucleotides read TGTGCCACCAGTGATTTCGGGGTGTCCGGGACCCAGTACTTC.

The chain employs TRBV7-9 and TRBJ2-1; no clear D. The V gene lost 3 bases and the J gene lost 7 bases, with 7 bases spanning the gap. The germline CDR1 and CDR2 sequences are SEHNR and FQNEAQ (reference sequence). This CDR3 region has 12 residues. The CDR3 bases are TGTGCCAGCAGCTTCCAGTCGAATGAGCAGTTCTTC. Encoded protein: CASSFQSNEQFF.

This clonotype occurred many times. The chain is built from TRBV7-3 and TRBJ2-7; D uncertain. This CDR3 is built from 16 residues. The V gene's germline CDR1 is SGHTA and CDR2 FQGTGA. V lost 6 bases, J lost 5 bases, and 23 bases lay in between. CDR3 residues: CASSPRPSVLGDEQYF. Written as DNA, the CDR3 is TGTGCCAGCAGTCCCAGGCCCTCGGTGCTTGGAGACGAGCAGTACTTC.

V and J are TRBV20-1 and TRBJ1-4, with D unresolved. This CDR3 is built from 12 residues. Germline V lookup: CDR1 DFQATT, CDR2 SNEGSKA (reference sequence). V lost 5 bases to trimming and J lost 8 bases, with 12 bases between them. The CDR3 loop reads CSAPLRGEKLFF. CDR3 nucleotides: TGCAGTGCTCCCCTTAGAGGGGAAAAACTGTTTTTT.

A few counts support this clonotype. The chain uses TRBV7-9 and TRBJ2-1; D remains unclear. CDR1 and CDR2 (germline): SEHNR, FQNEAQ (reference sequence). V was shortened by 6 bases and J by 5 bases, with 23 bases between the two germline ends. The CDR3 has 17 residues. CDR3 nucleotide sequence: TGTGCCAGCAGTCTAAGGGCCTACCTAGGACCCGACAATGAGCAGTTCTTC. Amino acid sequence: CASSLRAYLGPDNEQFF. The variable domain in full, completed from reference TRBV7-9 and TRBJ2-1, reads DTGVSQNPRHKITKRGQNVTFRCDPISEHNRLYWYRQTLGQGPEFLTYFQNEAQLEKSRLLSDRFSAERPKGSFSTLEIQRTEQGDSAMYLCASSLRAYLGPDNEQFFGPGTRLTVL.

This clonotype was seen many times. The CDR3 nucleotides are TGTGCCAGCAATACGCAGGGCTATGGCTACACCTTC. It translates to CASNTQGYGYTF. The V call is TRBV28, the J call TRBJ1-2, with D perhaps matching TRBD1 (5 bases). Between the trimmed V and J ends, which lost 7 bases and 4 bases, there was a span of 10 bases. The CDR3 runs to 12 residues. Per germline, CDR1 MDHEN and CDR2 SYDVKM.

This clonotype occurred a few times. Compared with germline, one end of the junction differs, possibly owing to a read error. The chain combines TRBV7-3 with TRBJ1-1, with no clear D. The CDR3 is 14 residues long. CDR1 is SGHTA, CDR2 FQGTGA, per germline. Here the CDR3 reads CASSSSGEYTGAFF. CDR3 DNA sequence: TGTGCCAGCAGCTCTTCCGGGGAATACACTGGAGCTTTCTTT.

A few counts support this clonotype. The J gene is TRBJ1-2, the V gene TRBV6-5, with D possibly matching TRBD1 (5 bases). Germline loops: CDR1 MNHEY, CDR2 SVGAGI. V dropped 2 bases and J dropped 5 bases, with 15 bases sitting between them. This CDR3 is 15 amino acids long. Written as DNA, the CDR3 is TGTGCCAGCAGTTACGGTGGGCGGGGGGGGTATGGCTACACCTTC. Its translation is CASSYGGRGGYGYTF.

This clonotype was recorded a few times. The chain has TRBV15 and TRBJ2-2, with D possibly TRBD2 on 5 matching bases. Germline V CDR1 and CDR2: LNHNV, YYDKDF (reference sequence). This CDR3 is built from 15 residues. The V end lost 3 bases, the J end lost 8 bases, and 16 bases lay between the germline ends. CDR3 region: CATSRTKDTGGELFF. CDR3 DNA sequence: TGTGCCACCAGCAGGACTAAAGATACCGGTGGGGAGCTGTTTTTT.

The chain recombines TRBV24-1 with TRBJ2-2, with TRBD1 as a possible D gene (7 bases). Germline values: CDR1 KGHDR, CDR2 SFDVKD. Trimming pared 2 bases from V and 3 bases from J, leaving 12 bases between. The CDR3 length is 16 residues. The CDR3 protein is CATSDWRDRDTGELFF. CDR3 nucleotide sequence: TGTGCCACCAGTGATTGGCGGGACAGAGACACCGGGGAGCTGTTTTTT.